Below, 6 T cell receptor beta chains from the same sample are listed, as sequenced in a study of T cell responses to AZD1222 COVID-19 vaccine. Assay used: immunoSEQ multiplex PCR; TCRdb lists only in-frame clones, some missing. The repertoire consists of some 150,000 clones, with about nine tenths occurring once and the leading ten covering around 2.1%. Sequencing used peripheral blood, obtained on day 0 of AZD1222 vaccination. These receptors were obtained from an adult in good health.

This chain connects TRBV7-8 to TRBJ1-1, with D possibly being TRBD1 (6 bases). The CDR3 has 15 residues. Germline CDR1 reads SGHVS; CDR2 reads FQNEAQ. V was pared by 1 base and J by 10 bases, with 19 bases between. CDR3 DNA sequence: TGTGCCAGCAGCTTAGTTGGGGGGGCCCAGCCAAGAGCTTTCTTT. Translation gives CASSLVGGAQPRAFF.

The genes are TRBV7-2 and TRBJ2-1; 11 bases are a match to TRBD2. CDR1 and CDR2 from the germline V gene are SGHTA and FQGNSA. The CDR3 covers 16 residues. The ends lost 5 bases at V and 2 bases at J; junction bases unmatched: 5. The CDR3 sequence: CASSALAGGPYNEQFF. The CDR3 DNA reads as TGTGCCAGCAGCGCGCTAGCGGGAGGTCCCTACAATGAGCAGTTCTTC.

V is TRBV6-2 or TRBV6-3 and J is TRBJ1-1; D might be TRBD1 (6 bases). This CDR3 has 19 amino acids. With 2 bases removed from V and 3 bases from J, the gap between germline ends came to 25 bases. Germline V lookup: CDR1 MNHEY, CDR2 SVGEGT. CDR3 sequence: CASSYRVFLGHLPDTEAFF. For the CDR3, the DNA is TGTGCCAGCAGTTACCGGGTGTTTTTGGGACACTTACCCGACACTGAAGCTTTCTTT.

This rearrangement joins TRBV28 to TRBJ1-6, with D maybe TRBD1 (5 bases). This CDR3 is built from 14 residues. The V end was cut by 2 bases, the J end by 10 bases, with 12 bases between. Germline CDR1 reads MDHEN; CDR2 reads SYDVKM. The CDR3 is CASSLQQDHSPLHF. The CDR3 DNA follows: TGTGCCAGCAGTTTACAACAGGACCACTCACCCCTCCACTTT. Full variable domain (rest looked up from reference TRBV28 and TRBJ1-6): DVKVTQSSRYLVKRTGEKVFLECVQDMDHENMFWYRQDPGLGLRLIYFSYDVKMKEKGDIPEGYSVSREKKERFSLILESASTNQTSMYLCASSLQQDHSPLHFGNGTRLTVT.

CDR3 DNA sequence: TGTGCCAGCAGGGACAGGGGGCTCACTGAAGCTTTCTTT. The encoded protein is CASRDRGLTEAFF. The V call is TRBV6-5, the J call TRBJ1-1; TRBD1 matches 11 bases. The CDR3 contains 13 residues. V lost 6 bases and J lost 4; bases outside the gene matches: 1. Per germline, CDR1 MNHEY and CDR2 SVGAGI.

The V call is TRBV4-3, the J call TRBJ2-2; 9 bases match TRBD2. The germline CDR1 and CDR2 sequences are LGHNA and YSLEER. The V segment lost 0 bases and the J segment 7 bases; nucleotides outside the gene matches: 6. The CDR3 totals 16 residues. For the CDR3, the DNA is TGCGCCAGCAGCCAAGATGGCGGGAGGGCCCGCGGGGAGCTGTTTTTT. Amino acids: CASSQDGGRARGELFF.